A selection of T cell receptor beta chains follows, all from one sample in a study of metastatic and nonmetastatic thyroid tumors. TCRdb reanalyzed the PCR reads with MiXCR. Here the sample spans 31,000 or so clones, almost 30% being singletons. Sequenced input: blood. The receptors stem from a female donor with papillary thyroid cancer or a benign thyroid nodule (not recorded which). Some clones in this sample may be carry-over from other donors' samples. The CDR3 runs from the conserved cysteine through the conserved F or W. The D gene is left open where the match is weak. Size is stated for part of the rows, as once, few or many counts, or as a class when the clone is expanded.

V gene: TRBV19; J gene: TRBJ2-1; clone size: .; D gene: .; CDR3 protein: CASSATVGYEQFF; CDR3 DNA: TGTGCCAGTAGTGCAACTGTCGGGTACGAGCAGTTCTTC
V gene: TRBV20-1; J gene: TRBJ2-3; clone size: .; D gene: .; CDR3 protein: CSAREGGGMGADTQYF; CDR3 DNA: TGCAGTGCTAGAGAAGGGGGCGGGATGGGGGCAGATACGCAGTATTTT
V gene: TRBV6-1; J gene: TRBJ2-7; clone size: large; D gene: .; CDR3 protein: CASSSDGGLGREQYF; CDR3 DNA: TGTGCCAGCAGTTCGGACGGCGGTCTGGGGAGAGAGCAGTACTTC
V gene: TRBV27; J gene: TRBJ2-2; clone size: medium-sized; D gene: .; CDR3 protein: CASSWGQANTGELFF; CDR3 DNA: TGTGCCAGCAGTTGGGGGCAAGCGAACACCGGGGAGCTGTTTTTT
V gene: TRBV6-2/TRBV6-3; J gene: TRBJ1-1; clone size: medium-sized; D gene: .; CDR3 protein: CASNTVVNTEAFF; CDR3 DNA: TGTGCCAGCAATACAGTGGTGAACACTGAAGCTTTCTTT
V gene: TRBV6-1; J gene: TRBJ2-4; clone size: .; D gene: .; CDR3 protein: CASSETYDGIQYF; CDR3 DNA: TGTGCCAGCAGTGAAACTTACGACGGGATTCAGTACTTC
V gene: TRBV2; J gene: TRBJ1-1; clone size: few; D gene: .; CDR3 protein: CASGADTNTEAFF; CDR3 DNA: TGTGCCAGCGGAGCCGATACGAACACTGAAGCTTTCTTT
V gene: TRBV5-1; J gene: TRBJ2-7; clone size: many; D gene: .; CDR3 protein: CASSTRDGNYEQYF; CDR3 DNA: TGCGCCAGCAGCACCCGGGACGGAAACTACGAGCAGTACTTC
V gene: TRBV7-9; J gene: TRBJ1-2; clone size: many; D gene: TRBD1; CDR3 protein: CASSSSGTGSYGYTF; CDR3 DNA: TGTGCCAGCAGCAGTTCCGGGACAGGATCTTATGGCTACACCTTC
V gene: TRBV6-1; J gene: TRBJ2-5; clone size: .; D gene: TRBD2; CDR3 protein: CASSETSGDQETQYF; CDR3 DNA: TGTGCCAGCAGTGAAACTAGCGGGGATCAAGAGACCCAGTACTTC
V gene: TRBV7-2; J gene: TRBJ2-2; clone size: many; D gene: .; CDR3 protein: CASRPIVTGELFF; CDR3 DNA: TGTGCCAGCAGGCCAATAGTCACCGGGGAGCTGTTTTTT
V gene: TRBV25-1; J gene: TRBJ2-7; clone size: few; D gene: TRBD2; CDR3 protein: CASSETTSGGSYEQYF; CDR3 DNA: TGTGCCAGCAGTGAGACGACTAGCGGGGGCTCTTACGAGCAGTACTTC
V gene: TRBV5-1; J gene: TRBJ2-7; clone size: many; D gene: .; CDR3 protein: CASSLRFPEGSYPYEQYF; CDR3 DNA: TGCGCCAGCAGCTTGAGGTTTCCTGAGGGGTCCTACCCCTACGAGCAGTACTTC
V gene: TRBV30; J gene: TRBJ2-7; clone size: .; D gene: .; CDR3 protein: CAWSVADYEQYF; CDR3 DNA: TGTGCCTGGAGTGTAGCCGATTACGAGCAGTACTTC
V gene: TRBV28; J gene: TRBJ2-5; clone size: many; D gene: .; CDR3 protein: CASGMGQETQYF; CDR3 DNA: TGTGCCAGCGGTATGGGCCAAGAGACCCAGTACTTC
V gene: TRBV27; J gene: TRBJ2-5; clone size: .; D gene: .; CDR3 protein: CASSWTVQETQYF; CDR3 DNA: TGTGCCAGCAGTTGGACGGTACAAGAGACCCAGTACTTC
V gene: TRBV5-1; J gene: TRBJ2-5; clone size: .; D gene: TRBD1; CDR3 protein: CASGATGAETQYF; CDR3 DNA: TGCGCCAGCGGGGCGACAGGGGCAGAGACCCAGTACTTC
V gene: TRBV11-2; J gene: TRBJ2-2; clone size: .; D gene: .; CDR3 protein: CASSSAGAGWPWELFF; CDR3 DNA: TGTGCCAGCAGCTCTGCGGGCGCAGGGTGGCCCTGGGAGCTGTTTTTT
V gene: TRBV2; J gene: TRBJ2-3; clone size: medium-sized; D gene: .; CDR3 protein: CASRWEVSTDTQYF; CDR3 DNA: TGTGCCAGCAGGTGGGAGGTTAGCACAGATACGCAGTATTTT
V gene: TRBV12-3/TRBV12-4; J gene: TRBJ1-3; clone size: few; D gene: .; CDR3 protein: CASSSYLGVYGNTIYF; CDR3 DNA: TGTGCCAGCAGTTCTTACCTAGGTGTATATGGAAACACCATATATTTT